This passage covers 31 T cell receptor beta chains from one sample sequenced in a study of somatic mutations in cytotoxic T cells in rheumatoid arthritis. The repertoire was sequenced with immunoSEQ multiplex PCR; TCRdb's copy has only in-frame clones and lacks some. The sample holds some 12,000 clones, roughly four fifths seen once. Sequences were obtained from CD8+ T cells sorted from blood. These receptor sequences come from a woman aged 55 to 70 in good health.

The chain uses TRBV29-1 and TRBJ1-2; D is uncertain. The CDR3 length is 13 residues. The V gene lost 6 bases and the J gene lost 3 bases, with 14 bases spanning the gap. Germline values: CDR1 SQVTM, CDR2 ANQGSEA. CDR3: CSVRLAQHYGYTF. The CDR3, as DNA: TGCAGCGTGCGATTAGCGCAGCACTATGGCTACACCTTC.

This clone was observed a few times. The CDR3 loop reads CASGNRNPRYEQYF. The CDR3 DNA reads TGTGCCAGCGGCAACAGGAATCCCCGGTACGAGCAGTACTTC. The V call is TRBV21-1, the J call TRBJ2-7; the table assigns TRBD1, which was not confirmed against the DNA. TRBV21-1 is shown as a pseudogene. The CDR3 is 14 amino acids.

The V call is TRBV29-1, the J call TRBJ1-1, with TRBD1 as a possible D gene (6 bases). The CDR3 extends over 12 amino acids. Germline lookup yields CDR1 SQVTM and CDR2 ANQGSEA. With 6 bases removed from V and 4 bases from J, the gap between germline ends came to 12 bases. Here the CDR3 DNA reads TGCAGCGTCGATAGGGGGTCCACTGAAGCTTTCTTT. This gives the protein CSVDRGSTEAFF.

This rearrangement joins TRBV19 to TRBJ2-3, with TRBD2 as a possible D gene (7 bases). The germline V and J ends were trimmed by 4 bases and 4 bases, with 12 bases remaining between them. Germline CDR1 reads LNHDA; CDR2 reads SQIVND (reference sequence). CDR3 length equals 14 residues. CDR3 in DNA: TGTGCCAGTAGTAGAAAAGGGGGGGCAGATACGCAGTATTTT. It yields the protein CASSRKGGADTQYF. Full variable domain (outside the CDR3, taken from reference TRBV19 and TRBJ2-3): DGGITQSPKYLFRKEGQNVTLSCEQNLNHDAMYWYRQDPGQGLRLIYYSQIVNDFQKGDIAEGYSVSREKKESFPLTVTSAQKNPTAFYLCASSRKGGADTQYFGPGTRLTVL.

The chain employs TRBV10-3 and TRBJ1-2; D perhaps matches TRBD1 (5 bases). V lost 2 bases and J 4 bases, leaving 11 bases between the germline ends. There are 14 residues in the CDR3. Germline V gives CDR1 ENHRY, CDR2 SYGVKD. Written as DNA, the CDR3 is TGTGCCATCAGTGAGCTGGACACGGTCTATGGCTACACCTTC. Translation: CAISELDTVYGYTF.

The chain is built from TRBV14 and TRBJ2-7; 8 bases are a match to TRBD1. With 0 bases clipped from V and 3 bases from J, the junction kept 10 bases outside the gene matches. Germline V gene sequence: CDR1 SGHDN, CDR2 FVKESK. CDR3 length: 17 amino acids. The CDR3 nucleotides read TGTGCCAGCAGCCAAGATTTCACCGGACAGGGAGACTACGAGCAGTACTTC. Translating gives CASSQDFTGQGDYEQYF.

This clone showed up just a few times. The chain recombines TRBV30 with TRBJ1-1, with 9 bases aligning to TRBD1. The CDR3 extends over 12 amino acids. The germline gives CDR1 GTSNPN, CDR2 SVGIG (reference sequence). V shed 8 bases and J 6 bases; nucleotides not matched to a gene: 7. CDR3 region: CAGGQGGSEAFF. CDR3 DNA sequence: TGTGCCGGGGGACAGGGTGGGTCTGAAGCTTTCTTT.

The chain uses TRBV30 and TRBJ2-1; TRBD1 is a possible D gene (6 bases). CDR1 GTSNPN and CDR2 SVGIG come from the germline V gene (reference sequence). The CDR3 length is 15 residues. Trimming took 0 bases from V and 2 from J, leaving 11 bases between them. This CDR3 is CAWSVGAGAYNEQFF. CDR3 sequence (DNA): TGTGCCTGGAGTGTAGGGGCAGGGGCCTACAATGAGCAGTTCTTC.

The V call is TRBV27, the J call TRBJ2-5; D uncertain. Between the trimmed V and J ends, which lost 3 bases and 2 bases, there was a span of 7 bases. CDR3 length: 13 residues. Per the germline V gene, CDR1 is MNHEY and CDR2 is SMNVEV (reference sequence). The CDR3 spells CASSFVPQETQYF. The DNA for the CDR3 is TGTGCCAGCAGTTTCGTCCCTCAAGAGACCCAGTACTTC.

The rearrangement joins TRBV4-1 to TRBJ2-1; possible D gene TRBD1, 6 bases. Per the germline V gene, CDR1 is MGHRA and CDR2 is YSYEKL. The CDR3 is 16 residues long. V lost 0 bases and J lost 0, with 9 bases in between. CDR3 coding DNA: TGCGCCAGCAGCCAAGATAGGGGGAGCTCCTACAATGAGCAGTTCTTC. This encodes CASSQDRGSSYNEQFF.

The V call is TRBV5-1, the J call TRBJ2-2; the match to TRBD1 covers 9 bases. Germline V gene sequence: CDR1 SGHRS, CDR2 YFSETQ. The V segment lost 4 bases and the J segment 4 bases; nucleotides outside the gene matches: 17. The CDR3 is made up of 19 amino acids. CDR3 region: CASSEQGAQVPAFTGELFF. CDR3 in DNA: TGCGCCAGCAGCGAACAGGGGGCGCAGGTTCCGGCATTCACCGGGGAGCTGTTTTTT.

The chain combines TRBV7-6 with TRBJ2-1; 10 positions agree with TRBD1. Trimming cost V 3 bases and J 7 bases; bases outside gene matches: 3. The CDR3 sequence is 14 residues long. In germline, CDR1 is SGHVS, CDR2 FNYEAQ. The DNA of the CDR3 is TGTGCCAGCAGCTTGGGGACAGGGGTGAATGAGCAGTTCTTC. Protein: CASSLGTGVNEQFF.

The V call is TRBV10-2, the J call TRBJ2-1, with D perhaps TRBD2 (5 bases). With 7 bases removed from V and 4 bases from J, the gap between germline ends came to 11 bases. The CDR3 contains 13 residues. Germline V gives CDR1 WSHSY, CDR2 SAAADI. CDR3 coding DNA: TGCGCCAGCACCTCCGGACTGTACAATGAGCAGTTCTTC. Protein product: CASTSGLYNEQFF.

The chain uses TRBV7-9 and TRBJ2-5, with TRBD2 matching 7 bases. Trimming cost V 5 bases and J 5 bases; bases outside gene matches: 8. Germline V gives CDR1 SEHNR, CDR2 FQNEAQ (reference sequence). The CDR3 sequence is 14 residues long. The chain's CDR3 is CASSPLGGDETQYF. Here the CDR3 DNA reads TGTGCCAGCAGCCCCCTTGGGGGGGATGAGACCCAGTACTTC.

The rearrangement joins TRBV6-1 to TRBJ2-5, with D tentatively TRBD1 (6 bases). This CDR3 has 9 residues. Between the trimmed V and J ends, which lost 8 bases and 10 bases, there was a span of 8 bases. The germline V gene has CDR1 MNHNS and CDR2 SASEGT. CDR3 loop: CASQQGQYF. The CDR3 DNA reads TGTGCCAGCCAACAGGGCCAGTACTTC.

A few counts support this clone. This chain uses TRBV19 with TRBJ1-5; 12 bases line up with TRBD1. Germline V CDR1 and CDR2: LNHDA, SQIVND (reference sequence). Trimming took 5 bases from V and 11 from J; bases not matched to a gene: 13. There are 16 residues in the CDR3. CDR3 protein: CASSPWGQGAASSQHF. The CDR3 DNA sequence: TGTGCCAGTAGTCCCTGGGGACAGGGGGCCGCGTCATCCCAGCATTTT.

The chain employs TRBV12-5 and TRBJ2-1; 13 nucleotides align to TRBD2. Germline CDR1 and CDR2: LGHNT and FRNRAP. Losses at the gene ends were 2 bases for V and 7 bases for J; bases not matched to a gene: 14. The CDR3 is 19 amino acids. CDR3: CASGLSTGTSGVGGNEQFF. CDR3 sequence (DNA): TGTGCTAGTGGTTTGTCCACAGGGACTAGCGGGGTGGGAGGGAATGAGCAGTTCTTC. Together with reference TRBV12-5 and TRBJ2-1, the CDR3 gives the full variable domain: DARVTQTPRHKVTEMGQEVTMRCQPILGHNTVFWYRQTMMQGLELLAYFRNRAPLDDSGMPKDRFSAEMPDATLATLKIQPSEPRDSAVYFCASGLSTGTSGVGGNEQFFGPGTRLTVL.

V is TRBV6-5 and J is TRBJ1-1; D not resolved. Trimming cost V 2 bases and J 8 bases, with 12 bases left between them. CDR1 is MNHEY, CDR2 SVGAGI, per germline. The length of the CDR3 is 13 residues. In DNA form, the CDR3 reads TGTGCCAGCAGTTACGGAGAGGGTTCCGAAGCTTTCTTT. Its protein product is CASSYGEGSEAFF.

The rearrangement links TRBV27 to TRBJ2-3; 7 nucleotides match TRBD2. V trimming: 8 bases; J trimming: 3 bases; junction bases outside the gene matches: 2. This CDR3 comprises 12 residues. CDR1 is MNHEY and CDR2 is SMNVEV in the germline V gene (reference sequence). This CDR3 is CASRGGTDTQYF. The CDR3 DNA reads TGTGCCAGCCGCGGGGGTACAGATACGCAGTATTTT.

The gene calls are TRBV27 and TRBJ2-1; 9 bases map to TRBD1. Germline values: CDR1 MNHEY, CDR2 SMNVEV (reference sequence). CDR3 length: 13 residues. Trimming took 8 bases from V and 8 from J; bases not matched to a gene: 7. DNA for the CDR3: TGTGCCAGCCATAACAGGGGGCAAGATGAGCAGTTCTTC. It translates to CASHNRGQDEQFF.

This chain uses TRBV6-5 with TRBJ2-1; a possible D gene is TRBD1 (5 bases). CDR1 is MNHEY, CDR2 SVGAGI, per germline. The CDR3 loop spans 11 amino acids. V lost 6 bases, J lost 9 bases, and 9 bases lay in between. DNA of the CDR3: TGTGCCAGCAGCTCAGGGTTTGAGCAGTTCTTC. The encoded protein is CASSSGFEQFF.

CDR3 region: CATSRDSGGRSYGYTF. The DNA for the CDR3 is TGTGCCACCAGCAGAGATTCGGGGGGAAGGAGCTATGGCTACACCTTC. This chain links TRBV15 with TRBJ1-2; a possible D gene is TRBD1 (5 bases). V gave up 0 bases and J gave up 4 bases, with 15 bases separating them. The germline CDR1 and CDR2 sequences are LNHNV and YYDKDF (reference sequence). This CDR3 spans 16 amino acids.

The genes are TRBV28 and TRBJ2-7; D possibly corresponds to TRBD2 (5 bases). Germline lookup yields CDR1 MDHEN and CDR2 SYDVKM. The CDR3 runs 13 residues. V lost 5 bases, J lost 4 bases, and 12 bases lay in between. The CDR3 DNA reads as TGTGCCAGCAGTGACATGGAGGATTACGAGCAGTACGTC. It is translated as CASSDMEDYEQYV.

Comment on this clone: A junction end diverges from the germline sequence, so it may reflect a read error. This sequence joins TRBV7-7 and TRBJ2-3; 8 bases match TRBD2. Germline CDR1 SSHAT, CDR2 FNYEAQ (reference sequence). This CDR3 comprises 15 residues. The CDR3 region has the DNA TGTGCTAGCAGTCCCGGGACTAGGTCATCAGATACGCAGTATTTT. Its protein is CASSPGTRSSDTQYF.

CDR3 in DNA: TGTGCCAGCAGCTTGGACAGCTACTCTGGAAACACCATATATTTT. It yields the protein CASSLDSYSGNTIYF. The chain uses TRBV5-5 and TRBJ1-3; D unresolved. There are 15 residues in the CDR3. V was cut by 0 bases and J by 0 bases, with 7 bases left in between. CDR1 is SGHKS and CDR2 is YYEKEE in the germline V gene (reference sequence).

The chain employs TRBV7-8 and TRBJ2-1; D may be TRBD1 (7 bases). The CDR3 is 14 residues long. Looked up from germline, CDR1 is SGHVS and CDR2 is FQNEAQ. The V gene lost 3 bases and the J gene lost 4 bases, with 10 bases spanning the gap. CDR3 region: CASSLAGGYNEQFF. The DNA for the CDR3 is TGTGCCAGCAGCTTGGCAGGGGGGTACAATGAGCAGTTCTTC.

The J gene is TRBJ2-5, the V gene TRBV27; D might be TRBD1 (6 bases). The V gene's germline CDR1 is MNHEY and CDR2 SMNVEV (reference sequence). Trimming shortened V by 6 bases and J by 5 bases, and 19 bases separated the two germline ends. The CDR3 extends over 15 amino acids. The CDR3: CASRPAGTSGETQYF. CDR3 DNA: TGTGCCAGCAGACCCGCCGGGACATCAGGGGAGACCCAGTACTTC.

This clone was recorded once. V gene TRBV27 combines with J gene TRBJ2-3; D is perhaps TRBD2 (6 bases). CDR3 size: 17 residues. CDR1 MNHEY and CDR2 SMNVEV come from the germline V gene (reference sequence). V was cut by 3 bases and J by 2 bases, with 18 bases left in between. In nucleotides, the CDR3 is TGTGCCAGCAGTTTTCTCCCCGGGACTCAGAACACAGATACGCAGTATTTT. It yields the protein CASSFLPGTQNTDTQYF.

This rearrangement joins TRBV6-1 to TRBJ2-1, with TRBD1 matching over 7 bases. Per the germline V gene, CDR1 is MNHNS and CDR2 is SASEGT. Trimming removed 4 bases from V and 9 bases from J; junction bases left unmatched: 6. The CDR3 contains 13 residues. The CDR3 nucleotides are TGTGCCAGCAGTGTAACGACAGGGATTGAGCAGTTCTTC. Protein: CASSVTTGIEQFF.

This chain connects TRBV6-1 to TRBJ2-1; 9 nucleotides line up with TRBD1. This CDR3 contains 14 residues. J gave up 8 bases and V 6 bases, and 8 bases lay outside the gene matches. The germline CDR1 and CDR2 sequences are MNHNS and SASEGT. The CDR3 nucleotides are TGTGCCAGCAGAACGGGGACAGGGAGCCATGAGCAGTTCTTC. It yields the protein CASRTGTGSHEQFF.

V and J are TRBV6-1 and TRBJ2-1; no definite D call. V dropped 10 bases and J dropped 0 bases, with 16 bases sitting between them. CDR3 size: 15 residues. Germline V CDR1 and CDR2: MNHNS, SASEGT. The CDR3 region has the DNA TGTGCCATCCCCGGCACCGAGGCCTCCTACAATGAGCAGTTCTTC. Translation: CAIPGTEASYNEQFF.